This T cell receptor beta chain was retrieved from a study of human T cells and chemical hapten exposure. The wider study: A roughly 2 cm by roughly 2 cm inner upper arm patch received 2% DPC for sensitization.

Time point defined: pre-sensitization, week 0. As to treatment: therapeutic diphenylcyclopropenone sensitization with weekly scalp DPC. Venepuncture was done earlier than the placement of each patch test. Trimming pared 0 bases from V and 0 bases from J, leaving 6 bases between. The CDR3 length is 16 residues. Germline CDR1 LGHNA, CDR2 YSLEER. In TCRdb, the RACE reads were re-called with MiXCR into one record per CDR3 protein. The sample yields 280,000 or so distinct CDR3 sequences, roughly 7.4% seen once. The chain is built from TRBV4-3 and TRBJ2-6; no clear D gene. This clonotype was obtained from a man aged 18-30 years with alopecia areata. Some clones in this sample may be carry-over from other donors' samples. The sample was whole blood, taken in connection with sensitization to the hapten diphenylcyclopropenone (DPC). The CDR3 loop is CASSQDVPSGANVLTF. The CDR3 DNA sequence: TGCGCCAGCAGCCAAGATGTCCCCTCTGGGGCCAACGTCCTGACTTTC.